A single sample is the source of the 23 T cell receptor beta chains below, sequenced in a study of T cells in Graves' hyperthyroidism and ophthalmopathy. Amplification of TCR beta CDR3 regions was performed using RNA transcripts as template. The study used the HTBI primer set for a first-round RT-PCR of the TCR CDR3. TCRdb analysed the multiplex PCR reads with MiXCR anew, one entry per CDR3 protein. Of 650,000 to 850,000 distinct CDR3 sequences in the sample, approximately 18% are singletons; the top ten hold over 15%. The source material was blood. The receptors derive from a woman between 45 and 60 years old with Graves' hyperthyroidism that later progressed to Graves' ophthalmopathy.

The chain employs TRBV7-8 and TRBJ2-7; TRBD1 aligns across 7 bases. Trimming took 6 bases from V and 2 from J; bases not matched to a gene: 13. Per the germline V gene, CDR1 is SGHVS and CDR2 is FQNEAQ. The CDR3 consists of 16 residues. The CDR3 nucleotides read TGTGCCAGCAGAGCAACCCCCGGGACAGAAACCTACGAGCAGTACTTC. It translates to CASRATPGTETYEQYF.

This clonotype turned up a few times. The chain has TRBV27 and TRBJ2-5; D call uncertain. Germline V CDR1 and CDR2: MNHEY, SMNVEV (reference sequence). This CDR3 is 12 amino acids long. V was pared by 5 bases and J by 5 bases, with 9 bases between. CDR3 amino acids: CASSGPGETQYF. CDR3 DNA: TGTGCCAGCAGTGGCCCGGGCGAGACCCAGTACTTC.

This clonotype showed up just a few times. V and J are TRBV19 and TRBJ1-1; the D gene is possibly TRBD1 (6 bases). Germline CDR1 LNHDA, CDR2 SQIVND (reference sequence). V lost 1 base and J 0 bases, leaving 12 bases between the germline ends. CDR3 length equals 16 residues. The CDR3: CASSIGGGRMNTEAFF. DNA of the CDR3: TGTGCCAGTAGTATAGGAGGGGGAAGGATGAACACTGAAGCTTTCTTT.

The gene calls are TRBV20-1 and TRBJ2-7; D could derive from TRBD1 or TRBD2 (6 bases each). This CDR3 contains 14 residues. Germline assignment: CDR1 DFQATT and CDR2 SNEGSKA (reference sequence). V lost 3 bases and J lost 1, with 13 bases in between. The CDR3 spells CSARMGGGSYEQYF. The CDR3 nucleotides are TGCAGTGCTAGGATGGGGGGCGGATCCTACGAGCAGTACTTC.

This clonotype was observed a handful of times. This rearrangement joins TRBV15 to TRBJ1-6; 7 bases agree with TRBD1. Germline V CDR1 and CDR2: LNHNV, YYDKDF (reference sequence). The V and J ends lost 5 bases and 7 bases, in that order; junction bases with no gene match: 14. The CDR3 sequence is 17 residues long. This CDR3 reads CATSDHRDRSINSPLHF. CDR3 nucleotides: TGTGCCACCAGCGACCACCGGGACAGAAGTATCAATTCACCCCTCCACTTT.

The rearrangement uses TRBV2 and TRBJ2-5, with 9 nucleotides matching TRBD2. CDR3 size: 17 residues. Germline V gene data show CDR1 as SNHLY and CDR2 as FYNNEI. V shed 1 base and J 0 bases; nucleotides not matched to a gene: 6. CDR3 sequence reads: CASSEVIRTSDQETQYF. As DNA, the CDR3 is TGTGCCAGCAGTGAAGTCATAAGGACTAGCGACCAAGAGACCCAGTACTTC.

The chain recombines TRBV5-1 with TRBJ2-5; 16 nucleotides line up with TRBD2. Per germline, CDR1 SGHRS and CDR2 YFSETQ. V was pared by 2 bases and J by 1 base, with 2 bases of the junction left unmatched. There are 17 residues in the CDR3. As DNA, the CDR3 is TGCGCCAGCAGCTTAGGGACTAGCGGGGGGGGCCAAGAGACCCAGTACTTC. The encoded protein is CASSLGTSGGGQETQYF.

The CDR3 sequence: CASSTGQGGEKPQHF. The CDR3 DNA reads TGTGCCAGCAGCACCGGACAGGGGGGGGAGAAGCCCCAGCATTTT. This chain connects TRBV9 to TRBJ1-5; 10 nucleotides agree with TRBD1. CDR1 is SGDLS and CDR2 is YYNGEE in the germline V gene. The V and J ends lost 4 bases and 8 bases, in that order; junction bases with no gene match: 9. The CDR3 sequence is 15 residues long.

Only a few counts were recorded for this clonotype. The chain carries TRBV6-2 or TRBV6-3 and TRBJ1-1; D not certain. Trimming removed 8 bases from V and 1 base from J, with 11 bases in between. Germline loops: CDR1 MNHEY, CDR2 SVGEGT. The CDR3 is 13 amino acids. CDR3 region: CASFRGPNTEAFF. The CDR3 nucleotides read TGTGCCAGCTTTAGAGGCCCGAACACTGAAGCTTTCTTT.

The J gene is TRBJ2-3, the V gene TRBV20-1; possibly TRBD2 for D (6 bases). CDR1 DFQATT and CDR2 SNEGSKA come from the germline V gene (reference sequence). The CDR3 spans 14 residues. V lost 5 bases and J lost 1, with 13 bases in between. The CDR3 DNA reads TGCAGTGCTGCGGAGGGTGAGGGCACAGATACGCAGTATTTT. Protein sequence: CSAAEGEGTDTQYF.

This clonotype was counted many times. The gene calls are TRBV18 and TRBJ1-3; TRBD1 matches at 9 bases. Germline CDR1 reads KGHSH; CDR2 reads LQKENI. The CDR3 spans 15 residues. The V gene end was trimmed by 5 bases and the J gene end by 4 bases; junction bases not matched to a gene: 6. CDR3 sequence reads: CASSTGQGYGNTIYF. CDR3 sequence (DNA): TGTGCCAGCTCAACGGGACAGGGATACGGAAACACCATATATTTT.

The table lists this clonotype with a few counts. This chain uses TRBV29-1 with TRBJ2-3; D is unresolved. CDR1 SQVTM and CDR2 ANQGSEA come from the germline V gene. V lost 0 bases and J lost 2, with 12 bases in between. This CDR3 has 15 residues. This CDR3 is CSVEDHGRTTDTQYF. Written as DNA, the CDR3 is TGCAGCGTTGAAGATCACGGCAGGACCACAGATACGCAGTATTTT.

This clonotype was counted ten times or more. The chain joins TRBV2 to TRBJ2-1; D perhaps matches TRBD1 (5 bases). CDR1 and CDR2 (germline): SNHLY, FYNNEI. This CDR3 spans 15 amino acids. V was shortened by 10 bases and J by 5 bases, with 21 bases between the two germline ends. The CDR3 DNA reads TGTGCCACCAACTCGGCGGCAGGGCCCAACAATGAGCAGTTCTTC. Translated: CATNSAAGPNNEQFF.

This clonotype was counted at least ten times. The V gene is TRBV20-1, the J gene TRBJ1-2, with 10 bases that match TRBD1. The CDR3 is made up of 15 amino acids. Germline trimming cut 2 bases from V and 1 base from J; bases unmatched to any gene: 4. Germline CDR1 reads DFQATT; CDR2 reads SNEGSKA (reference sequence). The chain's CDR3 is CSARKDRGSNYGYTF. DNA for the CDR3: TGCAGTGCTAGAAAGGACAGGGGGAGTAACTATGGCTACACCTTC.

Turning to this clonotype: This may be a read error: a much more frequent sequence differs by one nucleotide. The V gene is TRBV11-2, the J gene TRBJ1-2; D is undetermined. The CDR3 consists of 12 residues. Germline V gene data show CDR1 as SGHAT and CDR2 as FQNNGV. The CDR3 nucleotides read TGTGCCAACAGCCCCAGTGGCTATGGCTACACCTTC. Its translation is CANSPSGYGYTF.

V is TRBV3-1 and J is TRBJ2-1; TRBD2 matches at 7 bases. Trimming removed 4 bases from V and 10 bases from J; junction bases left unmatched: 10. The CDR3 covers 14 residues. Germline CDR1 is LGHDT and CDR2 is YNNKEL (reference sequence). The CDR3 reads CASSRGGVLGEQFF. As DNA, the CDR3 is TGTGCCAGCAGCCGCGGGGGAGTCTTGGGGGAGCAGTTCTTC.

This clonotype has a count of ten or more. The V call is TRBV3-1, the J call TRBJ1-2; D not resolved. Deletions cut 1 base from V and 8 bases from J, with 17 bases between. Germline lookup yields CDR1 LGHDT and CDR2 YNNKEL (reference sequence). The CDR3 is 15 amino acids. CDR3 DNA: TGTGCCAGCAGCCAAGGGGTACAGTTGGTAGAGGGCTACACCTTC. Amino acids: CASSQGVQLVEGYTF.

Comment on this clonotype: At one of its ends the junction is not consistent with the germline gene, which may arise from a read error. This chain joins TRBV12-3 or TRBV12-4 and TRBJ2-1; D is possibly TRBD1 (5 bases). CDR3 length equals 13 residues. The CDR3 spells CASSLVTGNDQFF. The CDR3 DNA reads TGTGCCAGCAGTTTGGTCACAGGCAATGACCAGTTCTTC.

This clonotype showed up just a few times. The CDR3 coding sequence is TGCAGTGCTAGAGTTCAGGGGGGAAGAGAGACCCAGTACTTC. This translates into CSARVQGGRETQYF. The chain joins TRBV20-1 to TRBJ2-5, with D possibly TRBD1 on 7 matching bases. CDR1 DFQATT and CDR2 SNEGSKA come from the germline V gene (reference sequence). Trimming cost V 1 base and J 4 bases, with 13 bases left between them. The CDR3 covers 14 residues.

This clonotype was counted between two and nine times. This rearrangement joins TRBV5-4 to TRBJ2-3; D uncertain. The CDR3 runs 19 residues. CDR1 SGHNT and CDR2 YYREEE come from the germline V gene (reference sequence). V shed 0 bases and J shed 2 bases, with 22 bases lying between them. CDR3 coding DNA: TGTGCCAGCAGCTTGGAAAGGACCGACTCCGAGCTTTACACAGATACGCAGTATTTT. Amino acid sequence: CASSLERTDSELYTDTQYF. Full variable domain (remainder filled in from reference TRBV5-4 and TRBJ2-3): ETGVTQSPTHLIKTRGQQVTLRCSSQSGHNTVSWYQQALGQGPQFIFQYYREEENGRGNFPPRFSGLQFPNYSSELNVNALELDDSALYLCASSLERTDSELYTDTQYFGPGTRLTVL.

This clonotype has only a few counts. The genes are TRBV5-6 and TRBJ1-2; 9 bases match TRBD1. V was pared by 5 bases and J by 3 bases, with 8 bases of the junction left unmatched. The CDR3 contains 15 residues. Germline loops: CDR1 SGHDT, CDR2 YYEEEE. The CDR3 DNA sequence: TGTGCCAGCAGAAAACTACAGGGGGCAGACTATGGCTACACCTTC. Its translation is CASRKLQGADYGYTF.

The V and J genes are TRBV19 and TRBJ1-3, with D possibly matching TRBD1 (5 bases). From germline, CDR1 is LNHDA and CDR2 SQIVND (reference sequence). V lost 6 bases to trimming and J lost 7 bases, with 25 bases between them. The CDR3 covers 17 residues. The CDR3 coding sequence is TGTGCCAGTAGAAGGGGCCTTGTCCGCTCTGTGGGCAACACCATATATTTT. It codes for CASRRGLVRSVGNTIYF.

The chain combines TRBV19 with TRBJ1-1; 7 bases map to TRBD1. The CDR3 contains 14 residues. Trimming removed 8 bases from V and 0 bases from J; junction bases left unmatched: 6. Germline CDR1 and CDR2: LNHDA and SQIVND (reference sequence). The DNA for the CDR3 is TGTGCCAGTTACATGACAGGGATGAACACTGAAGCTTTCTTT. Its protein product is CASYMTGMNTEAFF.